Ten or more counts support the clone carrying this T cell receptor beta chain. Its antigen remains unidentified. These data are taken from a study of T cells after yellow fever vaccination. Study information: Where fractions had low cell numbers, libraries were prepared from them with the SMART-Seq v4 Ultra Low Input RNA kit.

The V gene lost 4 bases and the J gene lost 9 bases, with 15 bases spanning the gap. This CDR3 spans 13 amino acids. CDR1 is SGHVS, CDR2 FQNEAQ, per germline. Generation of TCR cDNA used 5'RACE template switching (which added a universal primer site and UMIs). TCRdb re-derived calls from the 5' RACE reads in MiXCR, one entry per CDR3 protein. The repertoire holds under 200,000 distinct CDR3 sequences, with 9.5% to 11% as singletons. Findings of the study overall: Detected again after the booster were most primary-vaccination clones, at nearly 97% CD4 and more than 70% CD8. Repertoires obtained by FACS sorting could include abundant clonotypes that entered as contaminants from the bulk population.

V is TRBV7-8 and J is TRBJ2-5; D unclear. Sequences were derived from CD8+ T cells sorted from PBMCs, sampled 15 days after the yellow fever booster vaccination. This receptor was obtained from a man between 18 and 29 years old who received the YFV17D yellow fever vaccine. In DNA, the CDR3 is TGTGCCAGCAGCTCAGCCTCCCTGAATGCCCAGTACTTC. This encodes CASSSASLNAQYF.